Below, 8 T cell receptor beta chains from the same sample are listed, as sequenced in a study of molecular identifiers for immune sequencing clone quantification. TCRdb ran MiXCR on the PCR reads and lists one entry per CDR3 protein. The sample has some 650,000 distinct CDR3 sequences, approximately 20% seen once. Sequences were obtained from naive CD8+ T cells from blood, with Jurkat cell RNA spiked in. Documented subset: FACS-sorted CD8+CD4-CCR7+CD45RA+ naive T cells. The source of these receptors is a human donor in good health. Some libraries in this study had Jurkat cell RNA spiked in.

This clonotype was recorded many times. The chain combines TRBV7-9 with TRBJ2-7; D is possibly TRBD1 (5 bases). CDR3 length: 13 amino acids. Per the germline V gene, CDR1 is SEHNR and CDR2 is FQNEAQ (reference sequence). V was shortened by 1 base and J by 5 bases, with 9 bases between the two germline ends. The CDR3 nucleotides are TGTGCCAGCAGCTTAGGTGACAGCCACGAGCAGTACTTC. Protein product: CASSLGDSHEQYF.

This clonotype was seen many times. The rearrangement links TRBV28 to TRBJ2-7, with TRBD1 as a possible D gene (6 bases). The V gene's germline CDR1 is MDHEN and CDR2 SYDVKM. V was shortened by 3 bases and J by 0 bases, with 12 bases between the two germline ends. CDR3 length: 15 amino acids. The CDR3 sequence is CASSLSTGSSYEQYF. The CDR3 DNA is TGTGCCAGCAGTTTGAGTACAGGGAGCTCCTACGAGCAGTACTTC.

This clonotype showed up just a few times. A much larger clone is a single base away; this may be a read error. V usage is TRBV30 and J usage is TRBJ2-7, with a tentative D call TRBD1 (5 bases). Germline V gene lookup returns CDR1 GTSNPN and CDR2 SVGIG (reference sequence). The V gene lost 2 bases and the J gene lost 9 bases, with 17 bases spanning the gap. The CDR3 totals 13 residues. CDR3 loop: CAWSMDPRGWQYF. CDR3 DNA sequence: TGTGCCTGGAGTATGGATCCAAGGGGCTGGCAGTACTTC.

This clonotype showed up many times. This chain connects TRBV27 to TRBJ1-4; TRBD1 aligns across 9 bases. V shed 3 bases and J 9 bases; nucleotides not matched to a gene: 2. Germline CDR1 MNHEY, CDR2 SMNVEV (reference sequence). The CDR3 loop spans 13 amino acids. CDR3 in amino acids: CASSFGQGQKLFF. CDR3 bases: TGTGCCAGCAGTTTTGGACAGGGGCAAAAACTGTTTTTT.

CDR3 coding DNA: TGTGCCAGCAGCAAAGGGCCAGAATGGAATCAGCCCCAGCATTTT. Translation gives CASSKGPEWNQPQHF. The V call is TRBV21-1, the J call TRBJ1-5. TRBV21-1 has pseudogene status. The CDR3 spans 15 residues.

In its sample, this clonotype was seen many times. The V call is TRBV6-5, the J call TRBJ1-6; possibly TRBD1 for D (5 bases). With 4 bases removed from V and 4 bases from J, the gap between germline ends came to 14 bases. Germline V CDR1 and CDR2: MNHEY, SVGAGI. This CDR3 has 16 residues. The CDR3 reads CASSSPGEGYNSPLHF. CDR3 nucleotides: TGTGCCAGCAGTTCCCCCGGCGAGGGGTATAATTCACCCCTCCACTTT.

The chain joins TRBV5-5 to TRBJ1-4; 12 bases are a match to TRBD1. Germline V gene lookup returns CDR1 SGHKS and CDR2 YYEKEE (reference sequence). Trimming at V came to 4 bases and at J to 3 bases, leaving 25 bases not matched to a gene. This CDR3 region has 23 residues. The CDR3 DNA reads as TGTGCCAGCAGCCCTGTGGGACAGGGGGCTTTTTCGTCCCGCCGTACACCTAATGAAAAACTGTTTTTT. Its translation is CASSPVGQGAFSSRRTPNEKLFF.

This clonotype has just a few counts. The J gene is TRBJ1-2, the V gene TRBV28; no reliable D call. This CDR3 spans 17 amino acids. With 4 bases removed from V and 4 bases from J, the gap between germline ends came to 22 bases. Germline V gene data show CDR1 as MDHEN and CDR2 as SYDVKM. The CDR3 region has the DNA TGTGCCAGCAGTTCCCCAGAGTCACTACTCCTTTCCTATGGCTACACCTTC. Protein sequence: CASSSPESLLLSYGYTF.